The 12 T cell receptor beta chains listed next were all sequenced from one sample in a study of cytomegalovirus exposure and HLA in healthy donors. PCR involved 60 Vbeta and 13 Jbeta primers. The table came from immunoSEQ multiplex PCR; TCRdb's copy has only in-frame clones and leaves some out. This sample has around 130,000 clones; 7% to 9.5% occur once, and the top ten carry around 5.8%. Sequences were obtained from PBMCs. The receptors shown here come from a woman aged 40 to 50 in good health and CMV-seropositive.

This chain links TRBV4-1 with TRBJ2-5, with TRBD2 identical over 13 bases. Germline CDR1 and CDR2: MGHRA and YSYEKL. The CDR3 is made up of 19 amino acids. Unmatched junction bases numbered 17, after V lost 3 bases and J lost 7 bases. This chain's CDR3 is CASSQLFVGLAGVVGTQYF. The CDR3 DNA sequence: TGCGCCAGCAGCCAGCTGTTCGTTGGACTAGCGGGGGTGGTCGGGACCCAGTACTTC.

The chain links TRBV7-9 to TRBJ1-4; weak D call: TRBD1 (6 bases). CDR1 and CDR2 (germline): SEHNR, FQNEAQ (reference sequence). Deletions cut 1 base from V and 7 bases from J, with 7 bases between. The length of the CDR3 is 13 residues. CDR3 nucleotides: TGTGCCAGCAGCTTAGAAGGGGGTGAAAAACTGTTTTTT. It is translated as CASSLEGGEKLFF.

This clone was counted a few times. Here the CDR3 DNA reads TGTGCCAGCAGCTTTGGTTCTTGGACAGAGAACACTGAAGCTTTCTTT. Its translation: CASSFGSWTENTEAFF. The V gene is TRBV5-8, the J gene TRBJ1-1; possible D gene TRBD1, 6 bases. CDR1 and CDR2 (germline): SGHTS, YDEGEE. The CDR3 is 16 residues long. Trimming shortened V by 2 bases and J by 1 base, and 15 bases separated the two germline ends.

The V gene is TRBV6-1, the J gene TRBJ1-1; D perhaps matches TRBD1 (6 bases). The CDR3 is 14 residues long. The germline V gene has CDR1 MNHNS and CDR2 SASEGT. Trimming took off 5 bases at V and 3 bases at J, with 13 bases between the two ends. DNA for the CDR3: TGTGCCAGCAGTCGCCGGGAGGGGGACACTGAAGCTTTCTTT. Amino acid sequence: CASSRREGDTEAFF.

The chain links TRBV9 to TRBJ2-7; tentatively, D is TRBD1 (6 bases). This CDR3 is 20 amino acids long. V lost 6 bases to trimming and J lost 6 bases, with 37 bases between them. In germline, CDR1 is SGDLS, CDR2 YYNGEE. CDR3 sequence reads: CASIISYETGYPLGEVEQYF. The CDR3 DNA sequence: TGTGCCAGCATCATATCATACGAGACAGGCTATCCCCTGGGTGAGGTCGAGCAGTACTTC. The entire variable domain, with the rest obtained from reference TRBV9 and TRBJ2-7, is as follows: DSGVTQTPKHLITATGQRVTLRCSPRSGDLSVYWYQQSLDQGLQFLIQYYNGEERAKGNILERFSAQQFPDLHSELNLSSLELGDSALYFCASIISYETGYPLGEVEQYFGPGTRLTVT.

This clone was seen more than once but under ten times. The rearrangement joins TRBV5-1 to TRBJ1-4; TRBD1 aligns across 9 bases. The CDR3 loop spans 16 amino acids. V was pared by 3 bases and J by 7 bases, with 10 bases of the junction left unmatched. CDR1 and CDR2 from the germline V gene are SGHRS and YFSETQ. CDR3 amino acids: CASSYPRTGGGEKLFF. In DNA form, the CDR3 reads TGCGCCAGCAGCTACCCACGTACAGGGGGCGGTGAAAAACTGTTTTTT. Using reference TRBV5-1 and TRBJ1-4 for the parts outside the CDR3, the full variable domain is KAGVTQTPRYLIKTRGQQVTLSCSPISGHRSVSWYQQTPGQGLQFLFEYFSETQRNKGNFPGRFSGRQFSNSRSEMNVSTLELGDSALYLCASSYPRTGGGEKLFFGSGTQLSVL.

This chain links TRBV5-1 with TRBJ2-1, with D possibly matching TRBD1 (6 bases). The V gene lost 0 bases and the J gene lost 6 bases, with 13 bases spanning the gap. The CDR3 runs to 15 residues. Germline lookup yields CDR1 SGHRS and CDR2 YFSETQ. Here the CDR3 reads CASSLEGTKFNEQFF. CDR3 nucleotide sequence: TGCGCCAGCAGCTTGGAAGGGACAAAATTCAATGAGCAGTTCTTC.

The table lists this clone with a few counts. V gene TRBV5-5 combines with J gene TRBJ2-7; D is unresolved. Trimming shortened V by 0 bases and J by 2 bases, and 12 bases separated the two germline ends. Per germline, CDR1 SGHKS and CDR2 YYEKEE (reference sequence). This CDR3 comprises 15 residues. CDR3 amino acids: CASSLAVSPTYEQYF. CDR3 in DNA: TGTGCCAGCAGCTTGGCAGTTTCGCCAACCTACGAGCAGTACTTC.

There are a few counts of this clone. A read error may account for a junction end that differs from germline. CDR3 sequence (DNA): TGTGCCGGCAGTGAAAACCCAGGGGAAGTTCAGCCCCAGCATTTT. Protein: CAGSENPGEVQPQHF. The V call is TRBV6-1, the J call TRBJ1-5; D possibly corresponds to TRBD1 (6 bases). This CDR3 comprises 15 residues. In germline, CDR1 is MNHNS, CDR2 SASEGT.

This clone was observed a handful of times. The rearrangement uses TRBV7-6 and TRBJ2-1; 9 bases are a match to TRBD1. The CDR3 has 17 residues. The germline V gene encodes CDR1 SGHVS and CDR2 FNYEAQ. After removal of 2 bases from V and 0 bases from J, the junction contained 5 bases not matched to a gene. DNA of the CDR3: TGTGCCAGCAGCTTATCCACGACAGGGGGCTCCTACAATGAGCAGTTCTTC. It is translated as CASSLSTTGGSYNEQFF.

This clone was counted a few times. The chain couples TRBV30 to TRBJ1-2; TRBD1 aligns across 8 bases. V gave up 4 bases and J gave up 3 bases; unmatched junction bases: 7. The CDR3 has 14 residues. Germline-derived CDR1 and CDR2 are GTSNPN and SVGIG (reference sequence). The CDR3 DNA follows: TGTGCCTGGACCGGGGACAGGTATTACTATGGCTACACCTTC. This translates into CAWTGDRYYYGYTF.

CDR3 DNA sequence: TGTGCCAGCAGTATCGGACTACCAGCCTACAATGAGCAGTTCTTC. Amino acid sequence: CASSIGLPAYNEQFF. The rearrangement uses TRBV27 and TRBJ2-1, with D maybe TRBD2 (6 bases). V dropped 5 bases and J dropped 2 bases, with 13 bases sitting between them. Germline V gene lookup returns CDR1 MNHEY and CDR2 SMNVEV (reference sequence). The CDR3 covers 15 residues.